The 2 T cell receptor beta chains below were found in one sample sequenced in a study of blood T cell repertoires in COVID-19. The repertoire was sequenced with immunoSEQ multiplex PCR; TCRdb's copy has only in-frame clones and lacks some. Of a few hundred thousand clones in the sample, around 84% were seen once. What was sequenced was peripheral blood. The origin of the receptors is a man in his 60s with acute or convalescent COVID-19.

The chain is built from TRBV19 and TRBJ1-6, with TRBD1 matching over 10 bases. The CDR3 is made up of 16 amino acids. V shed 5 bases and J 9 bases; nucleotides not matched to a gene: 10. The germline V gene encodes CDR1 LNHDA and CDR2 SQIVND (reference sequence). In DNA, the CDR3 is TGTGCCAGTAGTCCTCAGACAGGGGGCAGGCGTTCACCCCTCCACTTT. Translating gives CASSPQTGGRRSPLHF.

This chain uses TRBV7-9 with TRBJ1-1, with 8 bases aligning to TRBD1. This CDR3 has 16 residues. The V segment lost 5 bases and the J segment 1 base; nucleotides outside the gene matches: 9. Germline values: CDR1 SEHNR, CDR2 FQNEAQ (reference sequence). CDR3 loop: CASSQGQGLTNTEAFF. CDR3 sequence (DNA): TGTGCCAGCAGCCAAGGACAGGGATTAACGAACACTGAAGCTTTCTTT.